Listed below are T cell receptor beta chains from one sample, sequenced in a study of regulatory T cells in long-lasting Graves disease. Each CDR3 protein gets one entry after TCRdb re-called the multiplex PCR reads with MiXCR. The sample contains hundreds of thousands of distinct CDR3 sequences, around a fifth of which appear only once. The specimen comprised peripheral blood mononuclear cells (PBMCs), sampled when the disease was refractory, from a patient treated with antithyroid drugs. The receptors originated from a female donor with Graves disease. CDR3s include the opening cysteine and the closing phenylalanine or tryptophan. The D gene is left open where the match is weak. A clone size is listed for some rows: how often the clone was seen (once, few, many), or a class if it is expanded.

DNA	CDR3	J	V	size	D
TGTGCCAGCCGCCTAGGGAATCCGACCGGGGAGCTGTTTTTT	CASRLGNPTGELFF	TRBJ2-2	TRBV6-2/TRBV6-3	.	.
TGTGCCAGTCATCGACCGGGACACCGCATTTACGAGCAGTACTTC	CASHRPGHRIYEQYF	TRBJ2-7	TRBV28	many	.
TGTGCCAGCAGTTTATTGCCGGGACGGAGTAACACAGATACGCAGTATTTT	CASSLLPGRSNTDTQYF	TRBJ2-3	TRBV28	.	.
TGTGCCTGGAGTGTTAAGACAGGGGGCGCGGTCTTCCGAAAACTGTTTTTT	CAWSVKTGGAVFRKLFF	TRBJ1-4	TRBV30	.	TRBD1
TGTGCCAGCAGTAAACAGGGGAGCGATCAGCCCCAGCATTTT	CASSKQGSDQPQHF	TRBJ1-5	TRBV2	many	TRBD1
TGCAGTGCTAGGACAGGGACCTATGGCTACACCTTC	CSARTGTYGYTF	TRBJ1-2	TRBV20-1	.	TRBD1
TGTGCCAGCAGTTTCGTCTTGACGGGAGGCGGAGGGGATACGCAGTATTTT	CASSFVLTGGGGDTQYF	TRBJ2-3	TRBV12-3/TRBV12-4	.	TRBD2
TGTGCCAGCAGTCAAACTCGTGTATATCAGCCCCAGCATTTT	CASSQTRVYQPQHF	TRBJ1-5	TRBV6-1	many	.
TGTGCCAGCAGCGATAGTATGGGACTAGCGGGAGATGTGGAGACCCAGTACTTC	CASSDSMGLAGDVETQYF	TRBJ2-5	TRBV5-6	many	TRBD2
TGTGCCAGCAGCCGACTCACGTCTAGCACCGGGGAGCTGTTTTTT	CASSRLTSSTGELFF	TRBJ2-2	TRBV11-2	.	.
TGTGCCATCAGTGAGTCGACTAGCGGCCAAGAGACCCAGTACTTC	CAISESTSGQETQYF	TRBJ2-5	TRBV10-3	.	TRBD2
TGTGCCAGCAGCTTAGCGATCACCGGGGAGCTGTTTTTT	CASSLAITGELFF	TRBJ2-2	TRBV11-3	.	.
TGTGCCAGCAGAGAGCAGAGGGAGGCCACGTTAGAGCAGTACTTC	CASREQREATLEQYF	TRBJ2-7	TRBV6-1	many	.
TGCGCCAGCAGCTTGGCGTCAGATTGGAACAACTATGGCTACACCTTC	CASSLASDWNNYGYTF	TRBJ1-2	TRBV5-1	few	.
TGTGCCAGCAGTGAACGCACAGGGGGAATTCGGGAGACCCAGTACTTC	CASSERTGGIRETQYF	TRBJ2-5	TRBV6-2/TRBV6-3	.	TRBD1
TGTGCCAGCAGTTTATTAGCGGGGGGTCCTTTGGACGAGCAGTACTTC	CASSLLAGGPLDEQYF	TRBJ2-7	TRBV12-3/TRBV12-4	many	TRBD2
TGTGCCTCTTCTAGCGGGGTGCCGAACACCGGGGAGCTGTTTTTT	CASSSGVPNTGELFF	TRBJ2-2	TRBV6-1	many	TRBD2
TGCAGTGCTAGGGCGAGGGAGTACTACGAGCAGTACTTC	CSARAREYYEQYF	TRBJ2-7	TRBV20-1	many	.
TGTGCCAGTAGTGGGGCAGCGAATGATGGAAAACTGTTTTTT	CASSGAANDGKLFF	TRBJ1-4	TRBV19	few	.
TGCAGTGCTAGCGGCGGGAGAGACGAGCAGTACTTC	CSASGGRDEQYF	TRBJ2-7	TRBV20-1	.	TRBD2
TGTGCCAGCAGCCCGATAAGAGGGAGGTCCTACGAGCAGTACTTC	CASSPIRGRSYEQYF	TRBJ2-7	TRBV7-2	.	.
TGCGCCAGCAGCCCGAGATCGCAGGGGGTCTATGAAAAACTGTTTTTT	CASSPRSQGVYEKLFF	TRBJ1-4	TRBV4-1	few	TRBD1
TGTGCCTACGACAGGGGGTACGAGCAGTACTTC	CAYDRGYEQYF	TRBJ2-7	TRBV30	.	TRBD1
TGTGCCAGCAGTAAGACACCCTCCTACGAGCAGTACTTC	CASSKTPSYEQYF	TRBJ2-7	TRBV28	many	.
TGTGCCAGCAGACAAGACGGGAGCGCAGATACGCAGTATTTT	CASRQDGSADTQYF	TRBJ2-3	TRBV6-2/TRBV6-3	few	.
TGTGCCAGTCAGTCCACAGGGCTTAAAACCCGTTCCTACAATGAGCAGTTCTTC	CASQSTGLKTRSYNEQFF	TRBJ2-1	TRBV12-3/TRBV12-4	.	.
TGCAGCGTTGAGTTTGGGGCGGATCAGCCCCAGCATTTT	CSVEFGADQPQHF	TRBJ1-5	TRBV29-1	.	.
TGTGCCAGTAGTATCTACGGTCCGGGAGAGACCCAGTACTTC	CASSIYGPGETQYF	TRBJ2-5	TRBV19	few	.
TGTGCCAGCAGCGTAGATTCCCAGTCCCGAGAGTGGACCGGGGAGCTGTTTTTT	CASSVDSQSREWTGELFF	TRBJ2-2	TRBV9	.	.
TGTGCCAGCAGATATCAGGGGGATTGGAGCAATCAGCCCCAGCATTTT	CASRYQGDWSNQPQHF	TRBJ1-5	TRBV28	many	TRBD1
TGCAGTGCTAGAGGCGTACTAGCGGGAGGCACCTCTACACAAGAGACCCAGTACTTC	CSARGVLAGGTSTQETQYF	TRBJ2-5	TRBV20-1	.	TRBD2
TGTGCCAGCAGCCCTAGAGTGCCCGATAATGAAAAACTGTTTTTT	CASSPRVPDNEKLFF	TRBJ1-4	TRBV7-9	.	.
TGTGCCAGCAGCCGTGGGACAACAAATCAGCCCCAGCATTTT	CASSRGTTNQPQHF	TRBJ1-5	TRBV7-9	few	.
TGCAGCGTTGGGCAGGGCACTGAAGCTTTCTTT	CSVGQGTEAFF	TRBJ1-1	TRBV29-1	.	.
TGTGCCAGCAGTCCCTGGAGCAATCAGCCCCAGCATTTT	CASSPWSNQPQHF	TRBJ1-5	TRBV6-1	few	.
TGTGCCAGCAGTTACTATAGGGAGGAAGGATCACCCCTCCACTTT	CASSYYREEGSPLHF	TRBJ1-6	TRBV6-5	many	.
TGCGCCAGCACTGAGGAGAACACCGGGGAGCTGTTTTTT	CASTEENTGELFF	TRBJ2-2	TRBV5-1	once	.
TGTGCCAGCAGCTTAAGTCGGTCAGATACGCAGTATTTT	CASSLSRSDTQYF	TRBJ2-3	TRBV7-9	.	.
TGTGCCAGCAGTACTAGCGGGGGTCACAATGAGCAGTTCTTC	CASSTSGGHNEQFF	TRBJ2-1	TRBV12-3/TRBV12-4	many	TRBD2
TGTGCCAGCAGTCCCGAGGGACGGAATAACTATGGCTACACCTTC	CASSPEGRNNYGYTF	TRBJ1-2	TRBV2	many	.
TGTGCCAGCTCACCGGAGTACGAGCAGTACTTC	CASSPEYEQYF	TRBJ2-7	TRBV18	many	.
TGTGCCAGTAGTGGGTCTGAACGGGACGGTTCAAACACTGAAGCTTTCTTT	CASSGSERDGSNTEAFF	TRBJ1-1	TRBV19	.	.
TGTGCCAGCCTTGACAGTTCAACTAATGAAAAACTGTTTTTT	CASLDSSTNEKLFF	TRBJ1-4	TRBV19	.	.
TGCAGCGCGTTGAGGACAGGGGAATGGGGTGGCGGACCCTACGAGCAGTACTTC	CSALRTGEWGGGPYEQYF	TRBJ2-7	TRBV29-1	.	TRBD1
TGTGCCAGCAGTTTGTTCGGGGCAGGGAGCTACGAGCAGTACTTC	CASSLFGAGSYEQYF	TRBJ2-7	TRBV28	many	.
TGCGCCAGCAGCTTGGCGGGATTCAACTATGGCTACACCTTC	CASSLAGFNYGYTF	TRBJ1-2	TRBV5-1	few	.
TGTGCCAGCAGCGTAGTCTCAATCGGGCGGGAGGGTAGCACAGATACGCAGTATTTT	CASSVVSIGREGSTDTQYF	TRBJ2-3	TRBV9	.	TRBD2
TGTGCCAGCAGTTCGGGGTTGGGTTCACCCCTCCACTTT	CASSSGLGSPLHF	TRBJ1-6	TRBV12-3/TRBV12-4	many	.